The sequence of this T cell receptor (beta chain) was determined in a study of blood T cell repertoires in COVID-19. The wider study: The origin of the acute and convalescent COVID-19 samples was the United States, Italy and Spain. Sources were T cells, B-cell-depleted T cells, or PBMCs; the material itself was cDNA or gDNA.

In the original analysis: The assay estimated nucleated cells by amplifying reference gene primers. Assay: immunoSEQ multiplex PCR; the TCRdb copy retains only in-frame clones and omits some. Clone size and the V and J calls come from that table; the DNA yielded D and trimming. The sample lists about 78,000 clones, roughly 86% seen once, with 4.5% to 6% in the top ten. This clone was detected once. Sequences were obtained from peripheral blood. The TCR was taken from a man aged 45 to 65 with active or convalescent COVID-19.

CDR3 protein: CASSSTGFNSPLHF. The DNA for the CDR3 is TGTGCCAGCAGCTCCACAGGATTTAATTCACCCCTCCACTTT. The genes are TRBV6-5 and TRBJ1-6; possible D gene TRBD1, 5 bases. CDR1 and CDR2 (germline): MNHEY, SVGAGI. The CDR3 runs 14 residues. The germline V and J ends were trimmed by 6 bases and 6 bases, with 12 bases remaining between them.